This T cell receptor beta chain stems from a study of T-cell reconstitution after alpha-beta-depleted transplantation in children. Unique molecular identifiers were incorporated into the prepared TCRbeta library. TCRdb re-derived calls from the PCR reads in MiXCR, one entry per CDR3 protein. The table includes 600,000 or so distinct CDR3 sequences, around 23% detected once. The germline gives CDR1 SGHTA, CDR2 FQGNSA. Trimming removed 2 bases at V and 6 bases at J, with 11 bases between. CDR3 length equals 14 residues. This clonotype was seen only a few times. V usage is TRBV7-2 and J usage is TRBJ2-4; D not resolved. This TCR came from a boy in the first two years of life who had a stem cell transplant for acute myeloid leukemia, so the T cells may come from the graft donor. The sequencing used PBMCs, mostly from graft donor cells, collected 360 days after TCRalphabeta/CD19-depleted stem cell transplant. The CDR3 reads CASSLSGSANIQYF. CDR3 nucleotides: TGTGCCAGCAGCTTAAGTGGTTCAGCAAACATTCAGTACTTC.